One and the same sample provided the 32 T cell receptor beta chains below, sequenced in a study of T cell responses to AZD1222 COVID-19 vaccine. Assay used: immunoSEQ multiplex PCR; TCRdb lists only in-frame clones, some missing. The top ten hold 0.5% to 0.65% of the sample, which has approximately 270,000 clones, approximately 94% seen once. Sample: peripheral blood, taken 28 days after the second AZD1222 dose. These receptors came from an adult who received the AZD1222 COVID-19 vaccine.

The chain joins TRBV11-1 to TRBJ2-1; no clear D. Trimming pared 5 bases from V and 6 bases from J, leaving 11 bases between. This CDR3 is 13 amino acids long. The germline V gene has CDR1 SGHAT and CDR2 FQDESV (reference sequence). This chain's CDR3 is CASSPTSSNEQFF. CDR3 bases: TGTGCCAGCAGCCCAACATCTAGCAATGAGCAGTTCTTC.

Remarks on this clone: The same CDR3 arises from other DNA sequences in this sample as well. The V and J genes are TRBV9 and TRBJ2-7, with D perhaps TRBD1 (6 bases). Deletions cut 0 bases from V and 4 bases from J, with 8 bases between. Germline values: CDR1 SGDLS, CDR2 YYNGEE. This CDR3 spans 13 amino acids. DNA for the CDR3: TGTGCCAGCAGCGTAGGGGACACATACGAGCAGTACTTC. Residues: CASSVGDTYEQYF.

The gene calls are TRBV6-5 and TRBJ2-3, with 12 bases aligning to TRBD1. This CDR3 spans 15 amino acids. Trimming removed 4 bases from V and 6 bases from J; junction bases left unmatched: 5. Germline CDR1 reads MNHEY; CDR2 reads SVGAGI. CDR3 residues: CASSSGQGAWDTQYF. DNA of the CDR3: TGTGCCAGCAGTTCGGGACAGGGGGCGTGGGATACGCAGTATTTT.

The J gene is TRBJ2-5, the V gene TRBV4-2; 9 nucleotides align to TRBD2. The junction had 5 bases not matched to a gene; V was cut back by 2 bases and J by 4 bases. Germline V CDR1 and CDR2: LGHNA, YNFKEQ. The CDR3 totals 15 residues. The CDR3 loop is CASSQQREDGETQYF. The CDR3 DNA sequence: TGTGCCAGCAGCCAACAGCGGGAGGATGGAGAGACCCAGTACTTC.

There are a few counts of this clone. This rearrangement joins TRBV7-9 to TRBJ1-1; 7 bases match TRBD1. The germline V gene has CDR1 SEHNR and CDR2 FQNEAQ (reference sequence). The CDR3 is 15 amino acids. The V and J ends lost 2 bases and 4 bases, in that order; junction bases with no gene match: 7. Here the CDR3 reads CASSLIEAGGTEAFF. The CDR3 bases are TGTGCCAGCAGCTTAATCGAAGCAGGGGGCACTGAAGCTTTCTTT. The complete variable domain, with remaining parts taken from reference TRBV7-9 and TRBJ1-1, reads DTGVSQNPRHKITKRGQNVTFRCDPISEHNRLYWYRQTLGQGPEFLTYFQNEAQLEKSRLLSDRFSAERPKGSFSTLEIQRTEQGDSAMYLCASSLIEAGGTEAFFGQGTRLTVV.

The gene calls are TRBV5-1 and TRBJ2-3, with D unresolved. With 0 bases removed from V and 3 bases from J, the gap between germline ends came to 14 bases. The germline V gene has CDR1 SGHRS and CDR2 YFSETQ. The CDR3 is 16 residues long. CDR3 coding DNA: TGCGCCAGCAGCTTGGGGGTACGTCTTGAGACAGATACGCAGTATTTT. Amino acid sequence: CASSLGVRLETDTQYF.

This chain uses TRBV7-9 with TRBJ2-7; 10 bases fit TRBD2. After removal of 1 base from V and 5 bases from J, the junction contained 5 bases not matched to a gene. This CDR3 contains 15 residues. Germline V gives CDR1 SEHNR, CDR2 FQNEAQ (reference sequence). Here the CDR3 reads CASSLGTSGNNEQYF. The CDR3 DNA reads TGTGCCAGCAGCTTAGGTACTAGCGGGAATAACGAGCAGTACTTC.

The chain has TRBV24-1 and TRBJ2-7; D gene ambiguous. V was shortened by 3 bases and J by 8 bases, with 13 bases between the two germline ends. The CDR3 extends over 13 amino acids. From germline, CDR1 is KGHDR and CDR2 SFDVKD. CDR3 in DNA: TGTGCCACCAGTGATGTTAGAGAGGCGAAGCAGTACTTC. This gives the protein CATSDVREAKQYF.

The rearrangement uses TRBV7-6 and TRBJ2-2; 15 bases match TRBD2. The J segment lost 2 bases and the V segment lost 5 bases, leaving 3 bases of the junction unmatched. Germline V gene data show CDR1 as SGHVS and CDR2 as FNYEAQ. There are 17 residues in the CDR3. CDR3 amino acids: CASSVGLAGGNTGELFF. The CDR3 bases are TGTGCCAGCAGCGTGGGACTAGCGGGGGGTAACACCGGGGAGCTGTTTTTT.

The chain employs TRBV7-8 and TRBJ2-5; D gene unclear. Germline-derived CDR1 and CDR2 are SGHVS and FQNEAQ. V was trimmed by 5 bases and J by 1 base, leaving 8 bases between them. CDR3 length: 13 residues. The DNA for the CDR3 is TGTGCCAGCAGCCTCGACACCCAAGAGACCCAGTACTTC. Amino acid sequence: CASSLDTQETQYF.

The chain combines TRBV3-1 (or the pseudogene TRBV3-2) with TRBJ2-7; 7 bases are a match to TRBD1. Germline V lookup: CDR1 LGHDT, CDR2 YNNKEL (reference sequence). J lost 7 bases, V lost 5 bases, and 11 bases had no gene match. The CDR3 is 14 amino acids. As DNA, the CDR3 is TGTGCCAGCAGCGCGGACAGGACCGCAGGGGAGCAGTACTTC. As protein: CASSADRTAGEQYF.

This chain connects TRBV6-5 to TRBJ1-2; D is uncertain. V was cut by 6 bases and J by 1 base, with 9 bases left in between. Germline V gene sequence: CDR1 MNHEY, CDR2 SVGAGI. The CDR3 contains 13 residues. The chain's CDR3 is CASRPRDNYGYTF. CDR3 sequence (DNA): TGTGCCAGCAGACCCCGGGATAACTATGGCTACACCTTC.

This rearrangement joins TRBV6-5 to TRBJ2-7; D unresolved. The CDR3 totals 12 residues. V dropped 4 bases and J dropped 7 bases, with 11 bases sitting between them. Germline V gives CDR1 MNHEY, CDR2 SVGAGI. The CDR3 is CASSFRLGEQYF. As DNA, the CDR3 is TGTGCCAGCAGTTTCCGACTCGGGGAGCAGTACTTC.

The rearrangement joins TRBV20-1 to TRBJ2-7; TRBD1 matches at 8 bases. Germline V gives CDR1 DFQATT, CDR2 SNEGSKA (reference sequence). The CDR3 has 11 amino acids. V was pared by 7 bases and J by 6 bases, with 5 bases of the junction left unmatched. The CDR3 coding sequence is TGCAGTGTTCAGCAGGGGGCCGAGCAGTACTTC. Residues: CSVQQGAEQYF.

The chain couples TRBV5-4 to TRBJ1-4; 9 positions agree with TRBD1. This CDR3 is 15 amino acids long. V lost 0 bases and J lost 7; bases outside the gene matches: 4. CDR1 SGHNT and CDR2 YYREEE come from the germline V gene (reference sequence). CDR3 in DNA: TGTGCCAGCAGCTTGGCCGGGACAGGGAGTGAAAAACTGTTTTTT. Translated: CASSLAGTGSEKLFF.

The chain recombines TRBV2 with TRBJ1-3; perhaps TRBD1 as D (5 bases). In germline, CDR1 is SNHLY, CDR2 FYNNEI. The V end lost 8 bases, the J end lost 3 bases, and 11 bases lay between the germline ends. This CDR3 is 13 amino acids long. Here the CDR3 DNA reads TGTGCCAGCCGTGGGGGTAATGGAAACACCATATATTTT. Protein: CASRGGNGNTIYF. Filled out from reference TRBV2 and TRBJ1-3, the complete variable domain reads EPEVTQTPSHQVTQMGQEVILRCVPISNHLYFYWYRQILGQKVEFLVSFYNNEISEKSEIFDDQFSVERPDGSNFTLKIRSTKLEDSAMYFCASRGGNGNTIYFGEGSWLTVV.

The rearrangement links TRBV11-3 to TRBJ1-3; D is possibly TRBD1 (6 bases). V was pared by 5 bases and J by 4 bases, with 12 bases between. This CDR3 is 14 amino acids long. The V gene's germline CDR1 is SGHNT and CDR2 YENEEA. CDR3 nucleotides: TGTGCCAGCAGCAGAGGGGGAGACGGAAACACCATATATTTT. Its translation: CASSRGGDGNTIYF.

The gene calls are TRBV7-9 and TRBJ1-1, with unresolved D. The CDR3 is 14 residues long. The germline V and J ends were trimmed by 2 bases and 1 base, with 8 bases remaining between them. Germline loops: CDR1 SEHNR, CDR2 FQNEAQ (reference sequence). The CDR3 reads CASSLPGRNTEAFF. The CDR3 nucleotides read TGTGCCAGCAGCTTACCTGGTCGGAACACTGAAGCTTTCTTT.

V is TRBV29-1 and J is TRBJ1-2; TRBD1 agrees at 8 bases. Germline trimming cut 7 bases from V and 7 bases from J; bases unmatched to any gene: 8. The CDR3 runs to 12 residues. CDR1 is SQVTM, CDR2 ANQGSEA, per germline. CDR3: CSGGRTGTGYTF. The CDR3 bases are TGCAGCGGCGGGCGGACAGGGACTGGCTACACCTTC.

The genes are TRBV25-1 and TRBJ2-6; D unresolved. Trimming pared 0 bases from V and 2 bases from J, leaving 8 bases between. The CDR3 runs 16 residues. CDR1 MGHDK and CDR2 SYGVNS come from the germline V gene. The CDR3 spells CASSEYEGTGANVLTF. DNA of the CDR3: TGTGCCAGCAGTGAATACGAAGGGACTGGGGCCAACGTCCTGACTTTC.

This rearrangement joins TRBV5-1 to TRBJ1-4; TRBD1 agrees at 8 bases. Looked up from germline, CDR1 is SGHRS and CDR2 is YFSETQ. After removal of 4 bases from V and 7 bases from J, the junction contained 12 bases not matched to a gene. The CDR3 has 16 residues. Here the CDR3 DNA reads TGCGCCAGCAGCCTGACCGGACAGGGTAGGACTGAAAAACTGTTTTTT. It translates to CASSLTGQGRTEKLFF. Together with reference TRBV5-1 and TRBJ1-4, the CDR3 gives the full variable domain: KAGVTQTPRYLIKTRGQQVTLSCSPISGHRSVSWYQQTPGQGLQFLFEYFSETQRNKGNFPGRFSGRQFSNSRSEMNVSTLELGDSALYLCASSLTGQGRTEKLFFGSGTQLSVL.

This clone has just a few counts. The chain combines TRBV28 with TRBJ2-7; D is possibly TRBD1 (6 bases). Trimming removed 3 bases at V and 2 bases at J, with 11 bases between. Germline CDR1 and CDR2: MDHEN and SYDVKM. The CDR3 has 14 residues. In DNA, the CDR3 is TGTGCCAGCAGTTTTAGTCAGGGGCCCTACGAGCAGTACTTC. Its protein product is CASSFSQGPYEQYF.

The chain is built from TRBV21-1 and TRBJ2-7; the table's TRBD2 call for D was not verified on the DNA. TRBV21-1 is termed a pseudogene. The CDR3 covers 14 residues. The chain's CDR3 is CASSPGRLVYEQYF. The DNA for the CDR3 is TGTGCCAGCAGCCCCGGGAGATTAGTCTACGAGCAGTACTTC.

The gene calls are TRBV11-2 and TRBJ2-2; 7 positions match TRBD2. The V segment lost 2 bases and the J segment 6 bases; nucleotides outside the gene matches: 12. The CDR3 extends over 17 amino acids. The germline gives CDR1 SGHAT, CDR2 FQNNGV. CDR3 region: CASSLQPGREFAGELFF. As DNA, the CDR3 is TGTGCCAGCAGCTTACAACCCGGGCGGGAGTTTGCCGGGGAGCTGTTTTTT.

The rearrangement uses TRBV20-1 and TRBJ2-1; TRBD2 agrees at 7 bases. This CDR3 is 11 amino acids long. The V gene end was trimmed by 8 bases and the J gene end by 5 bases; junction bases not matched to a gene: 3. Per the germline V gene, CDR1 is DFQATT and CDR2 is SNEGSKA (reference sequence). The CDR3 DNA reads as TGCAGTTCGGGAGGACACAATGAGCAGTTCTTC. Its translation is CSSGGHNEQFF.

CDR3 loop: CASHPGDRATDTQYF. DNA for the CDR3: TGTGCCAGCCATCCTGGGGACAGGGCCACAGATACGCAGTATTTT. This chain links TRBV28 with TRBJ2-3, with 9 bases aligning to TRBD1. The J segment lost 2 bases and the V segment lost 8 bases, leaving 8 bases of the junction unmatched. Germline V gene data show CDR1 as MDHEN and CDR2 as SYDVKM. This CDR3 comprises 15 residues.

The chain links TRBV3-1 (or the pseudogene TRBV3-2) to TRBJ1-6; tentatively, D is TRBD1 (5 bases). The V gene lost 1 base and the J gene lost 7 bases, with 8 bases spanning the gap. CDR3 length: 14 residues. The V gene's germline CDR1 is LGHDT and CDR2 YNNKEL (reference sequence). Here the CDR3 reads CASSQAGGNSPLHF. The CDR3 DNA sequence: TGTGCCAGCAGCCAAGCCGGGGGAAATTCACCCCTCCACTTT.

This clone was detected once. J is TRBJ1-2 and V is TRBV28; D call uncertain. The CDR3 is 14 residues long. V lost 8 bases and J 3 bases, leaving 16 bases between the germline ends. Per germline, CDR1 MDHEN and CDR2 SYDVKM. CDR3 sequence reads: CASSQMWGHYGYTF. The CDR3 DNA sequence: TGTGCCAGCTCCCAGATGTGGGGTCACTATGGCTACACCTTC.

CDR3 sequence (DNA): TGTGCCAGCAGCCCTTCGGGTTCCTACGAGCAGTACTTC. Protein sequence: CASSPSGSYEQYF. The chain carries TRBV13 and TRBJ2-7; D gene ambiguous. The CDR3 totals 13 residues. Deletions cut 5 bases from V and 1 base from J, with 9 bases between. CDR1 and CDR2 from the germline V gene are PRHDT and FYEKMQ (reference sequence).

This chain links TRBV18 with TRBJ2-7; no reliable D call. Germline V lookup: CDR1 KGHSH, CDR2 LQKENI. CDR3 length: 13 amino acids. V gave up 3 bases and J gave up 4 bases, with 10 bases separating them. CDR3 coding DNA: TGTGCCAGCTCACCTGAAGAGTGGTACGAGCAGTACTTC. Residues: CASSPEEWYEQYF.

In the case of this clone: The same CDR3 can be traced to other DNA sequences in this sample. The chain recombines TRBV6-2 or TRBV6-3 with TRBJ1-5, with TRBD1 as a possible D gene (5 bases). The CDR3 contains 13 residues. The V gene's germline CDR1 is MNHEY and CDR2 SVGEGT. The V end lost 5 bases, the J end lost 4 bases, and 9 bases lay between the germline ends. In DNA form, the CDR3 reads TGTGCCAGCAGTCCCACAGGTAATCAGCCCCAGCATTTT. It codes for CASSPTGNQPQHF.

The chain combines TRBV27 with TRBJ2-7, with TRBD1 identical over 8 bases. The CDR3 covers 14 residues. The germline gives CDR1 MNHEY, CDR2 SMNVEV (reference sequence). J lost 7 bases, V lost 0 bases, and 5 bases had no gene match. CDR3 nucleotide sequence: TGTGCCAGCAGTTTATCCACAGGGGGAGGTGAGCAGTACTTC. Translation gives CASSLSTGGGEQYF.